What follows is one T cell receptor (beta chain) and its context. Its specificity is not known. These data belong to a study of cytomegalovirus exposure and HLA in healthy donors. Study summary: The Caucasian-associated ancestry cluster contained more than 75% of the roughly 400 genotyped donors. Whole-study findings and limits: Most TCR beta V segments were productive about 87% or about 30% of the time in an earlier analysis. Donors belonging to an Asian-associated ancestry cluster reportedly showed fewer N-insertions in productive TCRs than the roughly 670-donor mean, according to what a later analysis found. It was reported that TCR beta sequences correctly inferred the HLA-A and HLA-B alleles for most subjects.

The PCR contained 60 Vbeta and 13 Jbeta primers. Measured with immunoSEQ multiplex PCR; TCRdb has only the in-frame clones, and not every one. The repertoire includes over 200,000 clones, approximately 84% of them detected once, and over 0.5% sits in the top ten. The CDR3 runs 15 residues. The germline gives CDR1 MGHDK, CDR2 SYGVNS. The ends were cut back, 5 bases at V and 6 bases at J, with 14 bases in the middle. Material: PBMCs. The gene calls are TRBV25-1 and TRBJ1-6; D unresolved. The TCR comes from a woman aged 40 to 50 in good health and CMV-seronegative. CDR3 sequence reads: CASSLGGISNSPLHF. The CDR3 nucleotides read TGTGCCAGCAGTCTCGGAGGGATAAGTAATTCACCCCTCCACTTT.